The 5 T cell receptor beta chains below were found in one sample sequenced in a study of response to subunit inactivated influenza vaccine. TCRdb re-analysed the RT-PCR reads in MiXCR, keeping a single row per CDR3 protein. The table has 800,000 to 1,000,000 distinct CDR3 sequences, approximately 21% seen once. The material sequenced was PBMCs from blood, taken around 5 days after vaccination. These receptors all stem from a man aged 45-60 years who received an inactivated influenza vaccine.

The chain recombines TRBV20-1 with TRBJ1-1; D ambiguous. CDR3 length: 14 residues. V lost 4 bases and J 1 base, leaving 13 bases between the germline ends. Per the germline V gene, CDR1 is DFQATT and CDR2 is SNEGSKA (reference sequence). As DNA, the CDR3 is TGCAGTGCTAAGGACGGACCCACGAACACTGAAGCTTTCTTT. This translates into CSAKDGPTNTEAFF.

The table lists this clonotype with a few counts. The chain joins TRBV20-1 to TRBJ2-7; possibly TRBD1 for D (6 bases). The CDR3 is made up of 15 amino acids. Trimming removed 6 bases at V and 7 bases at J, with 25 bases between. Looked up from germline, CDR1 is DFQATT and CDR2 is SNEGSKA (reference sequence). This chain's CDR3 is CSAPSGTHSLGEQYF. The CDR3, as DNA: TGCAGTGCGCCCTCCGGGACACATTCCCTTGGTGAGCAGTACTTC.

The chain recombines TRBV29-1 with TRBJ2-7; possibly TRBD2 for D (5 bases). The CDR3 consists of 13 residues. In germline, CDR1 is SQVTM, CDR2 ANQGSEA. The V gene lost 2 bases and the J gene lost 4 bases, with 12 bases spanning the gap. CDR3 in DNA: TGCAGCGTTGAATCGGGGATAGGGTACGAGCAGTACTTC. As protein: CSVESGIGYEQYF.

The chain carries TRBV24-1 and TRBJ2-3, with TRBD2 identical over 12 bases. CDR3 length: 15 residues. The germline V gene has CDR1 KGHDR and CDR2 SFDVKD. V was pared by 8 bases and J by 5 bases, with 7 bases of the junction left unmatched. The DNA for the CDR3 is TGTGCCACCATTCTGACTAGCGGGAGCTTAGATACGCAGTATTTT. Protein: CATILTSGSLDTQYF.

The chain has TRBV20-1 and TRBJ1-2, with a possible D match to TRBD1 (6 bases). The CDR3 contains 15 residues. Trimming took 5 bases from V and 1 from J, leaving 17 bases between them. Per germline, CDR1 DFQATT and CDR2 SNEGSKA (reference sequence). The DNA for the CDR3 is TGCAGTGCTGACTTTGGGGACAACGATAACTATGGCTACACCTTC. Encoded protein: CSADFGDNDNYGYTF.